This record concerns one TCR beta chain sequence. This clonotype was recorded many times. The antigen it recognizes is unknown. No base quality values were provided; no much bigger clone lies one nucleotide off. The receptor library was made with 5' RACE. Instrument used: Illumina HiSeq 2000. Template switching added a universal primer binding site, and the final cDNA carried a unique molecular identifier that allowed TCR cDNA molecules to be counted accurately. Specific primers in the conserved constant-segment region were used to synthesize first-strand cDNA for the TCR alpha and beta chains. To control for contamination, every cDNA library carried two barcodes: a SMART-Mk sample barcode plus Illumina barcodes. TruSeq adapter sequences and Illumina sample barcodes were added in two successive PCR steps. TCR alpha and beta cDNA libraries were sequenced on the Illumina HiSeq platform with custom primers. On the authors' methods: Unique molecular identifiers were extracted from raw reads with MiGEC, and CDR3 positions were determined with MiXCR. Recombination models were inferred per individual with the repgenHMM and IGoR tools using an EM algorithm. The tcR package in R was used for shared clonotype analysis, with sharing normalized by the product of cloneset sizes. Out-of-frame nonproductive sequences were analyzed to study raw recombination free of thymic and clonal selection effects. In-frame beta chains were kept once TCRdb had trimmed the public reads at Q25 with fastp and called clones with MiXCR. Under each unique CDR3 protein, matching rows form one entry showing the most common genes and DNA. The V and J calls follow TCRdb's processing rather than the paper's. The sample profile shows roughly 710,000 distinct CDR3 sequences; around 5.7% of them were found once. Clones ranked in the top ten supply 1.5% to 2% of the sample.

The data derive from a study of identical twins (dated by TCRdb to about 2016). Some background on the complete study: To test whether fetal clonotypes persist, the study used deep sequencing on TCR alpha and beta repertoires from monozygotic twins, unrelated adults of various ages, and cord blood. To rule out contamination, replicate twin experiments were performed at different times with different library preparation protocols. Summary of the overall study and its limitations: In monozygotic twins, recombination models systematically underestimated out-of-frame TCR alpha sharing, but the models matched the sharing seen between unrelated individuals. Zero-insertion analyses could be partly confounded by invariant T cells such as MAIT and iNKT, although diverse VJ usage argued against such confounding for most clonotypes. Because the same donors could not be followed over many years, the conclusions depended on cross-sectional statistical analysis. In beta out-of-frame sequences, excess twin sharing was weaker, because having fewer shared sequences lowered the signal-to-noise ratio. Compared with coincidental sharing between unrelated individuals, an excess of low generation-probability sequences was observed among out-of-frame TCR alpha sequences shared between twins. Abundant cord blood beta clonotypes carried fewer insertions; young adult naive repertoires showed a weaker similar trend, while memory repertoires showed none.

Only healthy Caucasian donors were included. Three unrelated non-twin adults were also sequenced: a male aged 18 to 30, a male aged 50 to 59 and a female aged 50 to 59. Miltenyi CD45RO+ enrichment and human naive T-cell isolation kits were used to isolate memory (CD45RO+) and naive T cells from PBMC. Trimmed from V: 5 bases; trimmed from J: 7 bases; junction bases lacking a gene match: 7. The CDR3 holds 15 amino acids from the cysteine to the phenylalanine. The read is trimmed to its CDR3 DNA, 45 bases read in frame from base 1. The TCR was taken from a man between 18 and 29 years old in good health. Sequencing was performed on naive T cells sorted from blood. The cell subset or site label corresponds to: cells isolated with a human naive T-cell isolation kit. The chain couples TRBV12-3 or TRBV12-4 to TRBJ1-4, with 10 bases matching TRBD1. At the DNA level, the sequence is TGTGCCAGCAGTGGGACAGGGGTTGATATTGAAAAACTGTTTTTT. Translation gives CASSGTGVDIEKLFF.